This T cell receptor beta chain is drawn from a study of blood T cell repertoires in COVID-19. Overall study: Italy, Spain and the United States were the sources of the convalescent and acute COVID-19 samples. From T cells, B-cell-depleted T cells, or PBMCs came the material, which was cDNA or gDNA.

This clone was observed once. Original processing methods: Counts of nucleated cells, estimated from reference gene primer amplification, were obtained. Libraries were prepared by immunoSEQ multiplex PCR; TCRdb keeps only in-frame clonotypes and omits some of them. V and J calls and clone size come straight from that table; D and trimming were deduced from the DNA. The sample holds fewer than 300,000 clones, approximately 87% seen once. The CDR3 totals 14 residues. Trimming took off 5 bases at V and 9 bases at J, with 20 bases between the two ends. The germline CDR1 and CDR2 sequences are LNHDA and SQIVND (reference sequence).

The V gene is TRBV19, the J gene TRBJ2-7, with D possibly being TRBD2 (5 bases). This clonotype originated in a woman in her forties or fifties with acute or convalescent COVID-19. Sample: peripheral blood. This CDR3 reads CASSAALGLSVQYF. CDR3 in DNA: TGTGCCAGTAGTGCAGCCCTCGGACTCTCCGTGCAGTACTTC.